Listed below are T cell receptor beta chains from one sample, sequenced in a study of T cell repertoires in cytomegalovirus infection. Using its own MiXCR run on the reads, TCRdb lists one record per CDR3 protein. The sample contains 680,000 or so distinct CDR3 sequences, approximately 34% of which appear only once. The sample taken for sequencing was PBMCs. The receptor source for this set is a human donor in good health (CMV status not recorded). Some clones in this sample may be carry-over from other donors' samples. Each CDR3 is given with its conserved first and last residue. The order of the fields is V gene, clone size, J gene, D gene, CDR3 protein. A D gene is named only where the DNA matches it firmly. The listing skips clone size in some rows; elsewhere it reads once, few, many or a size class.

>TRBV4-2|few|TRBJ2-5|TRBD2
CASSQAGTSDWQETQYF
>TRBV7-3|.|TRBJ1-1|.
CASSYTRNTEAFF
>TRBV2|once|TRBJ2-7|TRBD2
CASSGGLAGNYEQYF
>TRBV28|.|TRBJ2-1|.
CASPIGRATDEQFF
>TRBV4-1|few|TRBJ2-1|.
CASSQLDGGEQFF
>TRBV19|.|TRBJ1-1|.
CASSIGMAVFAEAFF
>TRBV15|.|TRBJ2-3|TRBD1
CATKTQGARDTQYF
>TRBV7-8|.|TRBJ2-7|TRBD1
CASSPSLGTAYEQYF
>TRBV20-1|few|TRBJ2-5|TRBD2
CSAKLSGRDQETQYF
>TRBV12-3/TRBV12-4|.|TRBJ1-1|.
CASSFRGSAEAFF
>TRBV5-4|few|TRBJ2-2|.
CASSLQRFNTGELFF
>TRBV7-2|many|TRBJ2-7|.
CASTRLGGDYEQYF
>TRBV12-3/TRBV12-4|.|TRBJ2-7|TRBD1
CASSFGDRGNEQYF
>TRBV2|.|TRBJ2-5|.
CASSSRWGGETQYF
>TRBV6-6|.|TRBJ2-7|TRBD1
CASSNSGTGALILTYEQYF
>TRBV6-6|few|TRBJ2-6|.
CASSQLAGSGANVLTF
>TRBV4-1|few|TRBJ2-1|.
CASSQPPKGLNNEQFF
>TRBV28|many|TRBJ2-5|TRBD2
CASSFVAGGQETQYF
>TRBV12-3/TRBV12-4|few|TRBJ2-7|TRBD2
CATEKAGGLSYEQYF
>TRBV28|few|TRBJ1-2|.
CATRTDATNYGYTF
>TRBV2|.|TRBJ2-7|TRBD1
CASGGGTGAIEQYF
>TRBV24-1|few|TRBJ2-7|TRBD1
CATSDPRDRDPYEQYF
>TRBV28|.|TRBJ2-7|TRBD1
CASTVDRAVYEQYF
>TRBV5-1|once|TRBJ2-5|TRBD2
CASSYLAGSQETQYF
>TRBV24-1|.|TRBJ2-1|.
CATSKGGHEQFF
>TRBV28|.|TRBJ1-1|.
CASSLYSPTEAFF
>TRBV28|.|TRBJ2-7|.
CASSVDEQYF
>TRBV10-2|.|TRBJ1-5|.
CASSESGTHQPQHF
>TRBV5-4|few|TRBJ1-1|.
CASARDSQHFEAFF
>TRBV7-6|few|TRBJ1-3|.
CASSLIPPERGGNTIYF
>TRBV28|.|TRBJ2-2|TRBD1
CASSEDRVADTGELFF
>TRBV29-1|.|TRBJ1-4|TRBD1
CSAGQGFSNEKMFF
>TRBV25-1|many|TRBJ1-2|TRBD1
CASSGQGGDGYTF
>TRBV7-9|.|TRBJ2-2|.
CASRRPEEVWELFF
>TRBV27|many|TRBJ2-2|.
CASSHGLYTGELFF
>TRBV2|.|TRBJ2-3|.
CASSEASKDYRAGDTQYF
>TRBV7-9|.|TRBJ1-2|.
CASSSTKQGHTF
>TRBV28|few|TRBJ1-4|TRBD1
CASSRGQAPNREKLFF
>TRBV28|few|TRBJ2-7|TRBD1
CASSLLPGGYSYEQYF
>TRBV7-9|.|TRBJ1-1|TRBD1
CASSAGTGDLYTEAFF
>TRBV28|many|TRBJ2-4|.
CASSLDGLRNIQYF
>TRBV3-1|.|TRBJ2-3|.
CASSPVGRGLTDTQYF
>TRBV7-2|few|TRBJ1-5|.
CASSSPTISNQPQHF
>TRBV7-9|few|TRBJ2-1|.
CASSSSGTTSSEQFF
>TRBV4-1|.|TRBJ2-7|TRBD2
CASSQLAGRNYEQYF
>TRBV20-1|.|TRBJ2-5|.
CSARKTDRQETQYF
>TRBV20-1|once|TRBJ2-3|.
CSASLGISTDTQYF
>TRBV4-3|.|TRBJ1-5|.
CASSQDLAGGNQPQHF
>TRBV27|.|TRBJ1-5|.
CASSTSWGDQPQHF
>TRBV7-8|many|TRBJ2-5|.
CASSLMRAQETQYF
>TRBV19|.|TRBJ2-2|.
CASSKQGDWTAVGTGELFF
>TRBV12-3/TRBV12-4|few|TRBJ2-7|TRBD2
CASSFSAGGQYF
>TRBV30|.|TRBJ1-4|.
CAWNSARANEKLFF